The 12 T cell receptor beta chains given below trace back to one sample, sequenced in a study of blood T cells in healthy people across ages (dated by TCRdb to the mid-2010s). Library preparation used 5' RACE. For sequencing, an Illumina HiSeq 2500 was employed. A second PCR of about 6 to 12 cycles was run with a J-beta primer mix and a sample-barcoded 5' primer. TCRdb handled the public reads itself, with Q25 trimming in fastp and clone calling in MiXCR, and kept productive beta chains. CDR3 protein duplicates are merged, each entry listing the most common genes and DNA. The sample table shows about 800,000 distinct CDR3 sequences, and 35% to 60% are seen once. The ten largest make up over 15% of the sample. The sample taken for sequencing was blood. These receptors all come from an elderly man in good health.

V and J are TRBV20-1 and TRBJ2-1, with 9 positions matching TRBD2. V shed 0 bases, J shed 8 bases, and the junction held 2 bases outside the gene matches. The CDR3 totals 13 residues. CDR1 is DFQATT and CDR2 is SNEGSKA in the germline V gene (reference sequence). The CDR3, as DNA: TGCAGTGCTAGAGAAGGCGGGAGGGATGAGCAGTTCTTC. Protein sequence: CSAREGGRDEQFF.

This clonotype was seen repeatedly, ten times or more. The chain is built from TRBV10-3 and TRBJ2-6, with D maybe TRBD1 (5 bases). Between the trimmed V and J ends, which lost 11 bases and 1 base, there was a span of 12 bases. This CDR3 has 14 residues. The germline gives CDR1 ENHRY, CDR2 SYGVKD. CDR3 nucleotide sequence: TGTGCCGTAACCCAGGGATCTGGGGCCAACGTCCTGACTTTC. Translating gives CAVTQGSGANVLTF.

As for this clonotype: One base away lies a much larger clone, so this may be a sequencing read error. The chain links TRBV14 to TRBJ2-7; D perhaps matches TRBD2 (6 bases). There are 12 residues in the CDR3. CDR1 SGHDN and CDR2 FVKESK come from the germline V gene. The DNA for the CDR3 is TGTGTCAGTGGCACTAGCTTCTACGAGCAGTACTTC. It translates to CVSGTSFYEQYF.

CDR3 amino acids: CSAREGRMNTEAFF. CDR3 in DNA: TGCAGTGCTAGAGAGGGACGGATGAACACTGAAGCTTTCTTT. The chain carries TRBV20-1 and TRBJ1-1, with D maybe TRBD1 (5 bases). This CDR3 region has 14 residues. The germline V gene has CDR1 DFQATT and CDR2 SNEGSKA (reference sequence). Trimming pared 0 bases from V and 0 bases from J, leaving 8 bases between.

This clonotype is a singleton in its sample. The CDR3, as DNA: TGTGCCAGTAGTAAAGACGATAGCGCCACCGGGGAGCTGTTTTTT. It yields the protein CASSKDDSATGELFF. This rearrangement joins TRBV19 to TRBJ2-2; perhaps TRBD2 as D (5 bases). This CDR3 is built from 15 residues. V lost 4 bases, J lost 4 bases, and 13 bases lay in between. The germline CDR1 and CDR2 sequences are LNHDA and SQIVND (reference sequence).

The rearrangement joins TRBV5-1 to TRBJ2-7, with 13 bases that match TRBD2. The CDR3 runs to 18 residues. The V gene's germline CDR1 is SGHRS and CDR2 YFSETQ. V lost 0 bases to trimming and J lost 6 bases; unmatched junction nucleotides: 12. In nucleotides, the CDR3 is TGCGCCAGCAGCTTGGGTTTCTTCGGACTAGCGGGAGTTGGCGAGCAGTACTTC. Protein: CASSLGFFGLAGVGEQYF. Supplemented by reference TRBV5-1 and TRBJ2-7, the full variable domain reads KAGVTQTPRYLIKTRGQQVTLSCSPISGHRSVSWYQQTPGQGLQFLFEYFSETQRNKGNFPGRFSGRQFSNSRSEMNVSTLELGDSALYLCASSLGFFGLAGVGEQYFGPGTRLTVT.

The CDR3 DNA is TGTGCCAGCAGTTTATTGAGCGGGGTCTCCCAAGAGACCCAGTACTTC. This gives the protein CASSLLSGVSQETQYF. The chain joins TRBV12-3 or TRBV12-4 to TRBJ2-5, with 7 bases fitting TRBD2. The CDR3 extends over 16 amino acids. V shed 2 bases and J 1 base; nucleotides not matched to a gene: 7.

The V and J genes are TRBV20-1 and TRBJ2-1, with TRBD1 matching 8 bases. V dropped 6 bases and J dropped 3; count of bases not matched to a gene: 4. The CDR3 consists of 13 residues. CDR1 is DFQATT and CDR2 is SNEGSKA in the germline V gene (reference sequence). CDR3 in amino acids: CSANRGFYNEQFF. In DNA form, the CDR3 reads TGCAGTGCAAACAGGGGGTTCTACAATGAGCAGTTCTTC.

The CDR3 nucleotides read TGCGCCAGCAGCTTGGAACTAGCGGGAGGGCCGAGGGAGCAGTACTTC. This translates into CASSLELAGGPREQYF. The V call is TRBV5-1, the J call TRBJ2-7, with 13 nucleotides matching TRBD2. V shed 0 bases and J 7 bases; nucleotides not matched to a gene: 7. There are 16 residues in the CDR3. Germline CDR1 reads SGHRS; CDR2 reads YFSETQ.

This clonotype was counted only a few times. The V and J genes are TRBV4-3 and TRBJ2-7; 9 nucleotides match TRBD1. This CDR3 comprises 16 residues. Germline V gene data show CDR1 as LGHNA and CDR2 as YSLEER. V was clipped by 2 bases and J by 2 bases; unmatched bases: 7. As DNA, the CDR3 is TGCGCCAGCAGCCAATCCGGGACAGGGCTCCCCTACGAGCAGTACTTC. Encoded protein: CASSQSGTGLPYEQYF.

A few counts support this clonotype. V gene TRBV20-1 combines with J gene TRBJ2-7; D is possibly TRBD2 (6 bases). The CDR3 spans 15 residues. The V end lost 6 bases, the J end lost 2 bases, and 20 bases lay between the germline ends. Germline lookup yields CDR1 DFQATT and CDR2 SNEGSKA (reference sequence). As DNA, the CDR3 is TGCAGTGCCCCCCAGGGAGTGGGACTCCCCTACGAGCAGTACTTC. It is translated as CSAPQGVGLPYEQYF.

The chain combines TRBV27 with TRBJ1-2; 9 bases line up with TRBD1. V dropped 7 bases and J dropped 8; count of bases not matched to a gene: 8. Germline values: CDR1 MNHEY, CDR2 SMNVEV (reference sequence). The CDR3 totals 13 residues. The CDR3 DNA is TGTGCCAGCACCGGACAGGGGCTCCGGGGCTACACCTTC. Residues: CASTGQGLRGYTF.